This T cell receptor beta chain is from a study of regulatory and conventional T cells in RAG deficiency. Study conclusions and caveats: Patient subsets had shorter CDR3s; Omenn Treg-Tconv overlap exceeded 90%.

The repertoire was sequenced with immunoSEQ multiplex PCR; TCRdb's copy has only in-frame clones and lacks some. Seen here are about 10,000 clones, approximately 88% observed once, and the top ten hold roughly 1.3%. Genomic DNA came from blood regulatory T cells gated CD4+ CD25-high CD127-low. This clone was detected only once. Its antigen is not known. Trimming stripped 3 bases from V and 4 bases from J, with 14 bases between. This CDR3 has 15 amino acids. The germline CDR1 and CDR2 sequences are WNHNN and SYGVQD (reference sequence). The same data also went into a second study, on regulatory T cells. Turning to that study: Primers: 52 TRBV forward and 13 TRBJ reverse. Patient repertoires had restricted TRB V-J pairs and skewed V and J usage, most in Tregs.

This TCR was recovered from a human donor in good health. The V and J genes are TRBV10-1 and TRBJ2-3; D is unclear. Sequenced input: Tregs sorted from blood. The CDR3 spells CASSDSYSAADTQYF. CDR3 sequence (DNA): TGCGCCAGCAGTGACAGCTACTCCGCGGCAGATACGCAGTATTTT.